The clone carrying this T cell receptor (beta chain) was observed once. TCRdb's table, derived via immunoSEQ multiplex PCR, lists solely in-frame clones and lacks some. The sample lists more than 150,000 clones, 84% seen once, with around 7% in the top ten. CDR3 size: 13 residues. Deletions cut 1 base from V and 12 bases from J, with 13 bases between. The sample belongs to a study of blood T cell repertoires in COVID-19. Input material: peripheral blood. This clonotype originated in a human donor in a cohort sampled during active COVID-19. J is TRBJ2-1 and V is TRBV12-3 or TRBV12-4; D gene ambiguous. CDR3 residues: CASSLDGVLGQFF. CDR3 DNA sequence: TGTGCCAGCAGTTTAGATGGTGTACTTGGGCAGTTCTTC.